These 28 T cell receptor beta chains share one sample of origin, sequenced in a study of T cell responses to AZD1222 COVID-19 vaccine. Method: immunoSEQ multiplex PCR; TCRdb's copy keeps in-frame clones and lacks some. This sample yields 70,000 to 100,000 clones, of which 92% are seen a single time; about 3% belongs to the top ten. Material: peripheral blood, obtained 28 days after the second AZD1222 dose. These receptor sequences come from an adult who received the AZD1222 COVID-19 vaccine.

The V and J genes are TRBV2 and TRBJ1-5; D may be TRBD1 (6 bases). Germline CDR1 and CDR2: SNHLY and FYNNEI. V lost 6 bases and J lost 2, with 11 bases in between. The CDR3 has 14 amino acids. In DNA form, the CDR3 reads TGTGCCAGCAGCGCCGCAGGGGGCAATCAGCCCCAGCATTTT. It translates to CASSAAGGNQPQHF.

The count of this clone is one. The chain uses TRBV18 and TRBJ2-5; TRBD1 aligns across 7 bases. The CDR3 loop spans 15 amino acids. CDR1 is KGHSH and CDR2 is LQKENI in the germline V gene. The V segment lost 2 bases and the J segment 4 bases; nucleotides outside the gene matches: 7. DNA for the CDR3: TGTGCCAGCTCACCAGCGACAGGGTTTACAGAGACCCAGTACTTC. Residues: CASSPATGFTETQYF. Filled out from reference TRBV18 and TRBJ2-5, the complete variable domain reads NAGVMQNPRHLVRRRGQEARLRCSPMKGHSHVYWYRQLPEEGLKFMVYLQKENIIDESGMPKERFSAEFPKEGPSILRIQQVVRGDSAAYFCASSPATGFTETQYFGPGTRLLVL.

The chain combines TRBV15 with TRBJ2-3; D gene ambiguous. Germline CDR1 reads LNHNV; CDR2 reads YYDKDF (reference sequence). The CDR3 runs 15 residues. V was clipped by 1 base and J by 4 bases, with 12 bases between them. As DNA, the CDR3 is TGTGCCACCAGCAGAGGCTCGGAAGGGTCAGATACGCAGTATTTT. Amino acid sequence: CATSRGSEGSDTQYF.

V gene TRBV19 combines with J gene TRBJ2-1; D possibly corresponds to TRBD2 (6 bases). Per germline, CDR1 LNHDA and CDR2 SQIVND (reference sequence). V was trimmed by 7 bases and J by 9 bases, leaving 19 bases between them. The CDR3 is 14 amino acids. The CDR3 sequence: CASKVGGASIEQFF. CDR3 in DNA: TGTGCCAGTAAAGTGGGGGGAGCCTCCATTGAGCAGTTCTTC.

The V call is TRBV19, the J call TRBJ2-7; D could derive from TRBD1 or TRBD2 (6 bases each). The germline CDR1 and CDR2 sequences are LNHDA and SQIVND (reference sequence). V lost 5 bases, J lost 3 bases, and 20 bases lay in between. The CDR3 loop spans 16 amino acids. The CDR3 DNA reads TGTGCCAGTAGTCCCCTGGGGGGCCCCAACCTCTACGAGCAGTACTTC. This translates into CASSPLGGPNLYEQYF. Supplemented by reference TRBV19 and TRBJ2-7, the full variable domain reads DGGITQSPKYLFRKEGQNVTLSCEQNLNHDAMYWYRQDPGQGLRLIYYSQIVNDFQKGDIAEGYSVSREKKESFPLTVTSAQKNPTAFYLCASSPLGGPNLYEQYFGPGTRLTVT.

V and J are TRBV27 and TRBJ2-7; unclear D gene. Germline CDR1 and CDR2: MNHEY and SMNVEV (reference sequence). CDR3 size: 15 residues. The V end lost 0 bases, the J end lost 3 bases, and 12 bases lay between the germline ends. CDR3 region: CASSLSTGLNYEQYF. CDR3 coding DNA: TGTGCCAGCAGTTTATCTACGGGCTTGAACTACGAGCAGTACTTC.

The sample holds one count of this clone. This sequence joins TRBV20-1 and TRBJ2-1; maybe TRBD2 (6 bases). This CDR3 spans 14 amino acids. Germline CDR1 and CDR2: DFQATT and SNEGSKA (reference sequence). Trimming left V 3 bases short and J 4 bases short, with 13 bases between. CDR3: CSASQGGGYNEQFF. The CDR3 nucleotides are TGCAGTGCTAGTCAGGGTGGGGGGTACAATGAGCAGTTCTTC.

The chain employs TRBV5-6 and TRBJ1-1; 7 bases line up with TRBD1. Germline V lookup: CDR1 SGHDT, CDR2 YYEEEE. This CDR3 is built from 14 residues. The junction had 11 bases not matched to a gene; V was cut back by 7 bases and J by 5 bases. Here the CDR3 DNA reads TGTGCCAGCCGACCCGACAGGGTTAGAACTGAAGCTTTCTTT. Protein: CASRPDRVRTEAFF.

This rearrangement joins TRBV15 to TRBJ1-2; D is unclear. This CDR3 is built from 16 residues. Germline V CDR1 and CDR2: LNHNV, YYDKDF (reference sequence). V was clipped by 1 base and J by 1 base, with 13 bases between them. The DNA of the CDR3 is TGTGCCACCAGCAGAGCGACGGCTTCTGGTAACTATGGCTACACCTTC. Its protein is CATSRATASGNYGYTF.

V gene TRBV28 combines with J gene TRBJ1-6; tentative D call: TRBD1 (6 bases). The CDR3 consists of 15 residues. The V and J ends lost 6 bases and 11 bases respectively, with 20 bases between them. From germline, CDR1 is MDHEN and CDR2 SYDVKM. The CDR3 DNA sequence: TGTGCCAGCAGCCCCCGCAAGTCAGGGGCACCACCCCTCCACTTT. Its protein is CASSPRKSGAPPLHF.

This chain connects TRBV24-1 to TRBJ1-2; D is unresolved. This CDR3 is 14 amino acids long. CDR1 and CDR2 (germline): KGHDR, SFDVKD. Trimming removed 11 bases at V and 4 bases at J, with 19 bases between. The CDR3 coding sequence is TGTGCCAGCTGGAGGACGGTTATAATCTATGGCTACACCTTC. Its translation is CASWRTVIIYGYTF.

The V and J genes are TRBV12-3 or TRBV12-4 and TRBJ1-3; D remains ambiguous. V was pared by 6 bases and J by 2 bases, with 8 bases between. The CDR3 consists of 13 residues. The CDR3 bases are TGTGCCAGCAGACCCCATACTGGAAACACCATATATTTT. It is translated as CASRPHTGNTIYF.

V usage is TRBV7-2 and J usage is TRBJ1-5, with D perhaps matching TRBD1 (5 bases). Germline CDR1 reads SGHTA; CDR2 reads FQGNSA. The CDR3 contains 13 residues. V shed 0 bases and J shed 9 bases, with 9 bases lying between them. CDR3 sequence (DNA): TGTGCCAGCAGCTTAGCCGGCGGGGGGCCCCAGCATTTT. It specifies CASSLAGGGPQHF.

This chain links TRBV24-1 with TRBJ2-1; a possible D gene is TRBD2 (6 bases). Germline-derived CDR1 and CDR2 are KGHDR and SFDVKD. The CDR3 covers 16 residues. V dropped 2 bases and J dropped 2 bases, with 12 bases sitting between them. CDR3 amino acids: CATSDSIPGAYNEQFF. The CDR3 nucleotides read TGTGCCACCAGTGATTCAATACCGGGGGCCTACAATGAGCAGTTCTTC.

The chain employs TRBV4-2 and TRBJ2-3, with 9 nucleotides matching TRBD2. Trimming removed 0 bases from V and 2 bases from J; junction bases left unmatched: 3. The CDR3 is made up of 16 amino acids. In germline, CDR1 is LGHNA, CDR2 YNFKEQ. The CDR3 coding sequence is TGTGCCAGCAGCCAAGACGCGGGGGGGCCCACAGATACGCAGTATTTT. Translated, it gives CASSQDAGGPTDTQYF.

CDR3 coding DNA: TGCGCCAGCAGCTTGGATGCGACTCTCAACACAGATACGCAGTATTTT. It codes for CASSLDATLNTDTQYF. The chain combines TRBV5-1 with TRBJ2-3; D gene ambiguous. Trimming took 0 bases from V and 2 from J, leaving 13 bases between them. Germline CDR1 is SGHRS and CDR2 is YFSETQ. The CDR3 extends over 16 amino acids. Full variable domain (remainder filled in from reference TRBV5-1 and TRBJ2-3): KAGVTQTPRYLIKTRGQQVTLSCSPISGHRSVSWYQQTPGQGLQFLFEYFSETQRNKGNFPGRFSGRQFSNSRSEMNVSTLELGDSALYLCASSLDATLNTDTQYFGPGTRLTVL.

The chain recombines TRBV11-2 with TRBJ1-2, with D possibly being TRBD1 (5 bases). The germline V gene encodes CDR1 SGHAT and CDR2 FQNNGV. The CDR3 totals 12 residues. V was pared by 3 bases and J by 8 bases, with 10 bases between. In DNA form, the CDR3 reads TGTGCCAGCAGCTTGGCGGGGGTCGGCTACACCTTC. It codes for CASSLAGVGYTF.

CDR3 sequence reads: CASSQGEGGYGYTF. DNA for the CDR3: TGTGCCAGCAGCCAAGGGGAGGGGGGCTATGGCTACACCTTC. The chain links TRBV4-2 to TRBJ1-2, with a tentative D call TRBD1 (6 bases). The CDR3 contains 14 residues. Trimming shortened V by 1 base and J by 4 bases, and 10 bases separated the two germline ends. Germline assignment: CDR1 LGHNA and CDR2 YNFKEQ.

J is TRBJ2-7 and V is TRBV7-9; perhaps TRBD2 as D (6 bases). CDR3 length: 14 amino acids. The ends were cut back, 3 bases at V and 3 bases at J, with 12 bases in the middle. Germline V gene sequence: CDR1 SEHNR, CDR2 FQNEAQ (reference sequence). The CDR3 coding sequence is TGTGCCAGCAGCTTCGGCAGGGAGGTCTACGAGCAGTACTTC. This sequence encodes CASSFGREVYEQYF.

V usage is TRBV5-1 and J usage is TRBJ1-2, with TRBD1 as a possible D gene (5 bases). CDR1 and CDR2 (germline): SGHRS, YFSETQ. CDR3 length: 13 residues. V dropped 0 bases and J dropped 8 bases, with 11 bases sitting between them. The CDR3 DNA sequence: TGCGCCAGCAGCTTGGAAGGGACGGGCGGCTACACCTTC. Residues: CASSLEGTGGYTF.

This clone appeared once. The chain's CDR3 is CASSRGQGNSYEQYF. For the CDR3, the DNA is TGTGCCAGCAGCCGGGGACAGGGTAATTCCTACGAGCAGTACTTC. The J gene is TRBJ2-7, the V gene TRBV5-4, with 9 bases aligning to TRBD1. Germline V gene data show CDR1 as SGHNT and CDR2 as YYREEE (reference sequence). The CDR3 runs 15 residues. The trim removed 4 bases at V and 1 base at J, leaving 6 bases unmatched.

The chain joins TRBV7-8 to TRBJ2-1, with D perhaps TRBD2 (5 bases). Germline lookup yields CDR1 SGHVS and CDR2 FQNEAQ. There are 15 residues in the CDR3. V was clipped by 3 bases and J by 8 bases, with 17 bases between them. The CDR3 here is CASSFQEAGHHEQFF. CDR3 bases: TGTGCCAGCAGCTTCCAGGAGGCGGGTCACCATGAGCAGTTCTTC. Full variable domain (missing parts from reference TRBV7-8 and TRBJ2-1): GAGVSQSPRYKVAKRGQDVALRCDPISGHVSLFWYQQALGQGPEFLTYFQNEAQLDKSGLPSDRFFAERPEGSVSTLKIQRTQQEDSAVYLCASSFQEAGHHEQFFGPGTRLTVL.

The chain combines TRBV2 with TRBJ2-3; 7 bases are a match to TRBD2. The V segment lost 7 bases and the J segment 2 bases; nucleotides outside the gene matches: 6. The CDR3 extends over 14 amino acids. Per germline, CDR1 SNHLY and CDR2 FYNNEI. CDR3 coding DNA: TGTGCCAGCAAAGGGACTACTAACACAGATACGCAGTATTTT. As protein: CASKGTTNTDTQYF.

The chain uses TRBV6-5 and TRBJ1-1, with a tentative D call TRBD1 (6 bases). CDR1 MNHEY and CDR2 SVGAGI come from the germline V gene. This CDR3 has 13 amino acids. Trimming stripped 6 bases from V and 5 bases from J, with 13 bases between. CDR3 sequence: CASSRGGHTEAFF. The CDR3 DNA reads TGTGCCAGCAGCCGCGGGGGGCATACTGAAGCTTTCTTT.

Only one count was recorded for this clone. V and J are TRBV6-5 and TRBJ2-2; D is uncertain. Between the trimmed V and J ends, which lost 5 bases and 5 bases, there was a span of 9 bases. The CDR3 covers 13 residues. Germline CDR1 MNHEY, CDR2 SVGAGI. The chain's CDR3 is CASSTSLTGELFF. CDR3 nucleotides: TGTGCCAGCAGTACAAGTCTAACCGGGGAGCTGTTTTTT.

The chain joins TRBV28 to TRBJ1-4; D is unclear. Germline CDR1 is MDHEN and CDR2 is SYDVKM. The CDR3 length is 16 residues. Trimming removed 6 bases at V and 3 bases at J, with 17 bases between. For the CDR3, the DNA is TGTGCCAGCAGCGAGCCATCCCCGGGAGCTAATGAAAAACTGTTTTTT. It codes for CASSEPSPGANEKLFF.

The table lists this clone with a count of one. CDR3 protein: CASSLGAGAIFTGELFF. DNA for the CDR3: TGTGCCAGCAGCTTAGGCGCTGGGGCTATCTTCACCGGGGAGCTGTTTTTT. This sequence joins TRBV7-6 and TRBJ2-2, with D tentatively TRBD1 (5 bases). CDR1 and CDR2 from the germline V gene are SGHVS and FNYEAQ. V was shortened by 1 base and J by 4 bases, with 16 bases between the two germline ends. The CDR3 contains 17 residues.

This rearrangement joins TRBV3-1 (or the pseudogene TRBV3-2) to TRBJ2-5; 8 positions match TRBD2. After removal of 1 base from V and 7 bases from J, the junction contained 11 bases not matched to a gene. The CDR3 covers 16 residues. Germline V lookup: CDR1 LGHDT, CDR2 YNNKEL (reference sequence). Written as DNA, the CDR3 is TGTGCCAGCAGCCAAGTCGATAGCGGGACTTTTGGGACCCAGTACTTC. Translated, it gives CASSQVDSGTFGTQYF.